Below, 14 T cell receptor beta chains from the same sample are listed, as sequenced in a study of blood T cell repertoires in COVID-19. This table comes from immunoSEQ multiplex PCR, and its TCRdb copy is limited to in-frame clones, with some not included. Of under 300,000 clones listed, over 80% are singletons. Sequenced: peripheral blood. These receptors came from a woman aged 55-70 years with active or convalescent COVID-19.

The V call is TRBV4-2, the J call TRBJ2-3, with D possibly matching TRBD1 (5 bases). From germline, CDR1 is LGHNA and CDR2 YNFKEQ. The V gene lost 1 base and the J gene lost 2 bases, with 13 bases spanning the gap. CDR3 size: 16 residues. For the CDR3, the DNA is TGTGCCAGCAGCCAAGCGGACAACCGAAACACAGATACGCAGTATTTT. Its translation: CASSQADNRNTDTQYF.

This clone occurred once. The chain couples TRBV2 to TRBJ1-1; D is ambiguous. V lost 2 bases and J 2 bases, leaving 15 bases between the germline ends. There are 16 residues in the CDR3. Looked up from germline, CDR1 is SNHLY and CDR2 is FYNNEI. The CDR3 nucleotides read TGTGCCAGCAGTGAATATGGGCAGGCAGCAAACACTGAAGCTTTCTTT. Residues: CASSEYGQAANTEAFF.

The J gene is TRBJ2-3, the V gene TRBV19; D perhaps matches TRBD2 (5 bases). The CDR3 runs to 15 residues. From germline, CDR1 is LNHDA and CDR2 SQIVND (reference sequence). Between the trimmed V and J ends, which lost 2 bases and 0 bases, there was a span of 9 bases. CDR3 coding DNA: TGTGCCAGTAGTATATTGAGGGATAGCACAGATACGCAGTATTTT. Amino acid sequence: CASSILRDSTDTQYF.

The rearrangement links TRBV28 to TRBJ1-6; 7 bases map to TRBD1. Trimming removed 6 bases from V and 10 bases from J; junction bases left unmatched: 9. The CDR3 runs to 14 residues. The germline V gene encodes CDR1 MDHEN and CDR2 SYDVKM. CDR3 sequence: CASSLDRVGSPLHF. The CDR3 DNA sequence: TGTGCCAGCAGCCTAGACAGGGTTGGCTCACCCCTCCACTTT.

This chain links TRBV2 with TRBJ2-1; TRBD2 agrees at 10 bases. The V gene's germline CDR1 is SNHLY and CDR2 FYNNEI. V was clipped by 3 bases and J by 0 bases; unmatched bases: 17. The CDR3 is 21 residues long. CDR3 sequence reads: CASSDPVAGGEKSYSYNEQFF. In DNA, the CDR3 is TGTGCCAGCAGTGACCCGGTAGCGGGGGGCGAGAAATCATACTCCTACAATGAGCAGTTCTTC.

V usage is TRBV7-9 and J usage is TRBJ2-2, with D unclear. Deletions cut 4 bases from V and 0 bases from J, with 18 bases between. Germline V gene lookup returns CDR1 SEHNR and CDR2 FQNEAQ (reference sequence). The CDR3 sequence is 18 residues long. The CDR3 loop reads CASSSNRRTPTNTGELFF. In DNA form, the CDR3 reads TGTGCCAGCAGCTCCAATAGGAGAACCCCTACGAACACCGGGGAGCTGTTTTTT.

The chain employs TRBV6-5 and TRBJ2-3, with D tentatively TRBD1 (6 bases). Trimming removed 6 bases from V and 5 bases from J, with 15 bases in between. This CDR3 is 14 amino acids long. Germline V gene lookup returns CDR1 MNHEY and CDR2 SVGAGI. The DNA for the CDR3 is TGTGCCAGCAGAGCAGGACAGACCCGAGATACGCAGTATTTT. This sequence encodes CASRAGQTRDTQYF.

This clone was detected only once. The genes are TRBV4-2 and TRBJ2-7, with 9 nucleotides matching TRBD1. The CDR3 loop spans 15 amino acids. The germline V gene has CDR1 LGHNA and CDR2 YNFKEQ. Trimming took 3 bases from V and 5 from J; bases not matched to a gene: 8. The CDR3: CASSQGTGNLDEQYF. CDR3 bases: TGTGCCAGCAGCCAGGGGACAGGGAATCTCGACGAGCAGTACTTC.

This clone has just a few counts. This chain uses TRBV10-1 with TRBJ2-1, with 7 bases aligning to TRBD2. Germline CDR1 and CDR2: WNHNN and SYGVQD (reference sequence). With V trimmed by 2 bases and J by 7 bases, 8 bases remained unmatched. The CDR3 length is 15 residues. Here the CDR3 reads CASSEVRGVENEQFF. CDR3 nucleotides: TGCGCCAGCAGTGAGGTTCGGGGGGTTGAAAATGAGCAGTTCTTC.

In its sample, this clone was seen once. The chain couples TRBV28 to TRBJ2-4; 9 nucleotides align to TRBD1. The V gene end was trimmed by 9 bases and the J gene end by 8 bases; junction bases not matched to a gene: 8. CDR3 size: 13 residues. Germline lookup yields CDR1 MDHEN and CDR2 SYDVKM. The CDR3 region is CASSTGGADIQYF. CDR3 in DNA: TGTGCCAGTAGTACAGGGGGCGCGGACATTCAGTACTTC.

CDR3 nucleotides: TGTGCCAGCAGTGAAGTCAGGGACACCGGGGAGCTGTTTTTT. Translated, it gives CASSEVRDTGELFF. The chain joins TRBV6-1 to TRBJ2-2; tentatively, D is TRBD1 (5 bases). The ends were cut back, 1 base at V and 3 bases at J, with 6 bases in the middle. From germline, CDR1 is MNHNS and CDR2 SASEGT. The CDR3 runs to 14 residues.

The CDR3 protein is CASSLQRTGQQYF. For the CDR3, the DNA is TGTGCCAGCAGCCTACAGAGGACTGGACAGCAGTACTTC. The V call is TRBV3-1 (or the pseudogene TRBV3-2), the J call TRBJ2-4, with TRBD1 as a possible D gene (6 bases). Trimming took off 4 bases at V and 13 bases at J, with 17 bases between the two ends. The CDR3 is 13 residues long. The germline V gene has CDR1 LGHDT and CDR2 YNNKEL (reference sequence).

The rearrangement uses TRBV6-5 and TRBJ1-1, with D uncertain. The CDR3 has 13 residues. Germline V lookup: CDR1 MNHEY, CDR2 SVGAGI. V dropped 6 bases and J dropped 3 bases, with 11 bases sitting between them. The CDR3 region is CASSRDRDTEAFF. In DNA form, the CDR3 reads TGTGCCAGCAGCCGGGATAGGGACACTGAAGCTTTCTTT.

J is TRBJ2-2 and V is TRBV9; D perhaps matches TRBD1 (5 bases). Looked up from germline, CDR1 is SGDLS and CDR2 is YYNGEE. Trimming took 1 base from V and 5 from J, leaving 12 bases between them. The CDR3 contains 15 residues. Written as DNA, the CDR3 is TGTGCCAGCAGCGTATCTGGGGCGCGGACCGGGGAGCTGTTTTTT. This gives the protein CASSVSGARTGELFF.